These 27 T cell receptor beta chains were all obtained from the same sample, sequenced in a study of read filtering for tumor transcriptome and immune sequencing. From 400 to 450 ng of RNA, a library with molecular barcoded alpha/delta and beta/gamma adaptors was made. MiXCR, run by TCRdb on the reads, gives a single entry per CDR3 protein. The data show 100,000 to 150,000 distinct CDR3 sequences, with roughly an eighth seen just once and about 8.6% held by the top ten. Sequencing was carried out using a population of CD138-negative cells sorted from bone marrow. Source of these receptors: a donor at least 40 years old with multiple myeloma.

This clonotype was seen more than once but under ten times. J is TRBJ2-5 and V is TRBV19, with unresolved D. With 4 bases removed from V and 4 bases from J, the gap between germline ends came to 13 bases. Germline values: CDR1 LNHDA, CDR2 SQIVND (reference sequence). The CDR3 is 14 residues long. The CDR3 DNA follows: TGTGCCAGTAGTACCCAGGTCGGGTCAGAGACCCAGTACTTC. Protein sequence: CASSTQVGSETQYF.

V is TRBV7-9 and J is TRBJ2-3, with TRBD1 matching over 10 bases. CDR1 is SEHNR and CDR2 is FQNEAQ in the germline V gene (reference sequence). After removal of 5 bases from V and 3 bases from J, the junction contained 5 bases not matched to a gene. This CDR3 is 15 amino acids long. CDR3: CASSLGTGVTDTQYF. Here the CDR3 DNA reads TGTGCCAGCAGCCTCGGGACAGGGGTAACAGATACGCAGTATTTT.

Regarding this clonotype: Its ends do not fully match the called genes, so a read error is possible. The chain carries TRBV3-1 and TRBJ1-5, with no clear D. Germline V gives CDR1 LGHDT, CDR2 YNNKEL (reference sequence). The CDR3 is made up of 15 amino acids. CDR3 sequence reads: CGSSQGSTPNQPQHF. CDR3 bases: TGTGGCAGCAGCCAAGGATCCACCCCCAATCAGCCCCAGCATTTT.

The sample holds many counts of this clonotype. The chain has TRBV5-1 and TRBJ2-5; D call uncertain. Germline V gene lookup returns CDR1 SGHRS and CDR2 YFSETQ. This CDR3 is built from 13 residues. The V gene lost 1 base and the J gene lost 9 bases, with 13 bases spanning the gap. CDR3 sequence: CASSLRTGKPQYF. As DNA, the CDR3 is TGCGCCAGCAGCTTGAGAACTGGCAAGCCCCAGTACTTC.

This clonotype was found many times. The genes are TRBV18 and TRBJ1-2, with 7 bases aligning to TRBD1. Trimming cost V 5 bases and J 5 bases; bases outside gene matches: 17. The CDR3 is made up of 17 amino acids. Germline V gene data show CDR1 as KGHSH and CDR2 as LQKENI. CDR3 bases: TGTGCCAGCTCAGGACCTGACAGGGCCGAGCTAGATTATGGCTACACCTTC. It codes for CASSGPDRAELDYGYTF. Supplemented by reference TRBV18 and TRBJ1-2, the full variable domain reads NAGVMQNPRHLVRRRGQEARLRCSPMKGHSHVYWYRQLPEEGLKFMVYLQKENIIDESGMPKERFSAEFPKEGPSILRIQQVVRGDSAAYFCASSGPDRAELDYGYTFGSGTRLTVV.

This clonotype was observed at least ten times. This chain links TRBV29-1 with TRBJ2-5, with 8 bases fitting TRBD2. Germline values: CDR1 SQVTM, CDR2 ANQGSEA. Trimming cost V 6 bases and J 5 bases; bases outside gene matches: 5. The CDR3 length is 12 residues. CDR3 DNA sequence: TGCAGCGTACCCAGCGGGAGTGAGACCCAGTACTTC. Translating gives CSVPSGSETQYF. Combining the CDR3 with reference TRBV29-1 and TRBJ2-5 gives the whole variable domain SAVISQKPSRDICQRGTSLTIQCQVDSQVTMMFWYRQQPGQSLTLIATANQGSEATYESGFVIDKFPISRPNLTFSTLTVSNMSPEDSSIYLCSVPSGSETQYFGPGTRLLVL.

This clonotype was counted ten times or more. This chain links TRBV19 with TRBJ2-1, with 12 bases fitting TRBD2. Germline V lookup: CDR1 LNHDA, CDR2 SQIVND (reference sequence). This CDR3 region has 16 residues. V lost 4 bases, J lost 3 bases, and 4 bases stayed unmatched. CDR3 region: CASSRGLAGFYNEQFF. CDR3 nucleotides: TGTGCCAGTAGTAGAGGACTAGCGGGATTCTACAATGAGCAGTTCTTC.

This clonotype was seen many times. The V gene is TRBV7-2, the J gene TRBJ2-1; 7 bases map to TRBD1. Germline V lookup: CDR1 SGHTA, CDR2 FQGNSA. Trimming cost V 7 bases and J 0 bases; bases outside gene matches: 9. The CDR3 has 16 residues. The DNA of the CDR3 is TGTGCCAGCACTTTGCCGGGACAGATCTCCTACAATGAGCAGTTCTTC. Translating it yields CASTLPGQISYNEQFF.

At least ten counts were recorded for this clonotype. The CDR3: CASSYSRDSEAFF. As DNA, the CDR3 is TGTGCCAGCAGTTACTCGCGGGACAGTGAAGCTTTCTTT. The chain is built from TRBV6-5 and TRBJ1-1; 7 nucleotides align to TRBD1. The CDR3 is 13 residues long. V lost 0 bases to trimming and J lost 7 bases; unmatched junction nucleotides: 2. CDR1 and CDR2 (germline): MNHEY, SVGAGI.

This clonotype was recorded many times. V is TRBV7-2 and J is TRBJ2-7; TRBD2 matches 13 bases. The germline V gene encodes CDR1 SGHTA and CDR2 FQGNSA. CDR3 length: 16 residues. V shed 4 bases and J 0 bases; nucleotides not matched to a gene: 3. In DNA form, the CDR3 reads TGTGCCAGCAGCTCGGGACTAGCGGGAAGCTCCTACGAGCAGTACTTC. Translated, it gives CASSSGLAGSSYEQYF.

V and J are TRBV19 and TRBJ2-5, with 9 bases identical to TRBD1. J gave up 5 bases and V 4 bases, and 8 bases lay outside the gene matches. The CDR3 has 15 amino acids. Germline V gene data show CDR1 as LNHDA and CDR2 as SQIVND (reference sequence). CDR3: CASSTGTGRIETQYF. As DNA, the CDR3 is TGTGCCAGTAGTACCGGGACAGGGAGGATTGAGACCCAGTACTTC.

This clonotype was counted ten times or more. The chain uses TRBV24-1 and TRBJ1-5; D is unresolved. This CDR3 has 16 amino acids. Germline V gives CDR1 KGHDR, CDR2 SFDVKD. V dropped 0 bases and J dropped 0 bases, with 8 bases sitting between them. The chain's CDR3 is CATSDLTDNSNQPQHF. In DNA, the CDR3 is TGTGCCACCAGTGATTTGACAGATAATAGCAATCAGCCCCAGCATTTT.

Regarding this clonotype: A much larger clone differs by one base, so this may be a read error. The chain has TRBV7-2 and TRBJ2-1; a possible D gene is TRBD2 (5 bases). The germline V gene encodes CDR1 SGHTA and CDR2 FQGNSA. This CDR3 spans 12 amino acids. Between the trimmed V and J ends, which lost 5 bases and 9 bases, there was a span of 11 bases. The CDR3 bases are TGTGCCAGCAGCCCCACTAGGAGTGAGCAGTTCTTC. Amino acids: CASSPTRSEQFF. Full variable domain (missing parts from reference TRBV7-2 and TRBJ2-1): GAGVSQSPSNKVTEKGKDVELRCDPISGHTALYWYRQSLGQGLEFLIYFQGNSAPDKSGLPSDRFSAERTGGSVSTLTIQRTQQEDSAVYLCASSPTRSEQFFGPGTRLTVL.

This clonotype was counted many times. V and J are TRBV6-6 and TRBJ2-7, with D uncertain. Germline values: CDR1 MNHNY, CDR2 SVGAGI (reference sequence). V lost 2 bases, J lost 0 bases, and 11 bases lay in between. The CDR3 consists of 15 residues. This CDR3 reads CASSYDSLSSYEQYF. The CDR3 DNA sequence: TGTGCCAGCAGTTACGACTCTTTAAGCTCCTACGAGCAGTACTTC.

This clonotype was picked up a small number of times. The chain combines TRBV18 with TRBJ2-1; 14 bases agree with TRBD2. The CDR3 extends over 17 amino acids. CDR1 KGHSH and CDR2 LQKENI come from the germline V gene. J was trimmed by 8 bases and V by 3 bases; bases with no gene match: 9. CDR3 sequence: CASSPTSGRASYYEQFF. CDR3 nucleotides: TGTGCCAGCTCACCGACTAGCGGGAGGGCCAGTTATTATGAGCAGTTCTTC.

Details on this clonotype: A much bigger clone sits one base away, suggesting this may be a read error. The chain uses TRBV7-9 and TRBJ1-1; no firm D call. With 8 bases removed from V and 12 bases from J, the gap between germline ends came to 13 bases. Germline CDR1 and CDR2: SEHNR and FQNEAQ (reference sequence). This CDR3 spans 10 amino acids. The CDR3 nucleotides are TGTGCCAGCTCCGGGGAGGAAACTTTCTTT. Translated: CASSGEETFF.

This clonotype was seen a handful of times. The chain has TRBV7-3 and TRBJ2-1; D remains ambiguous. Deletions cut 1 base from V and 0 bases from J, with 7 bases between. The CDR3 runs to 15 residues. The germline CDR1 and CDR2 sequences are SGHTA and FQGTGA. The CDR3 loop is CASSLSRSSYNEQFF. The CDR3 nucleotides are TGTGCCAGCAGCTTAAGTCGGAGCTCCTACAATGAGCAGTTCTTC.

This clonotype was counted ten times or more. The V gene is TRBV4-3, the J gene TRBJ2-3; TRBD2 might be the D (5 bases). Germline V gives CDR1 LGHNA, CDR2 YSLEER. The V and J ends lost 1 base and 4 bases respectively, with 6 bases between them. The CDR3 runs 13 residues. The CDR3 is CASSQVSADTQYF. The CDR3 DNA sequence: TGCGCCAGCAGCCAAGTTAGCGCAGATACGCAGTATTTT.

This clonotype was counted many times. This rearrangement joins TRBV6-2 or TRBV6-3 to TRBJ2-7; D is possibly TRBD1 or TRBD2 (5 bases each). Trimming took off 4 bases at V and 2 bases at J, with 9 bases between the two ends. The CDR3 consists of 13 residues. The germline V gene has CDR1 MNHEY and CDR2 SVGEGT. CDR3 coding DNA: TGTGCCAGCAGTTGGGACCAGACCTACGAGCAGTACTTC. As protein: CASSWDQTYEQYF.

The chain carries TRBV2 and TRBJ2-1, with D unclear. This CDR3 region has 14 residues. The germline gives CDR1 SNHLY, CDR2 FYNNEI. V dropped 3 bases and J dropped 0 bases, with 6 bases sitting between them. The CDR3 loop reads CASSETGSYNEQFF. CDR3 nucleotide sequence: TGTGCCAGCAGTGAGACGGGCTCCTACAATGAGCAGTTCTTC.

This clonotype was counted only a few times. The gene calls are TRBV2 and TRBJ2-7, with TRBD2 as a possible D gene (6 bases). CDR3 size: 12 residues. In germline, CDR1 is SNHLY, CDR2 FYNNEI. Trimming left V 6 bases short and J 6 bases short, with 12 bases between. The CDR3 spells CASSALAFEQYF. The CDR3 nucleotides are TGTGCCAGCAGCGCACTAGCCTTCGAGCAGTACTTC.

J is TRBJ1-1 and V is TRBV5-4; no clear D. Trimming removed 0 bases at V and 1 base at J, with 10 bases between. The CDR3 is 15 amino acids. Germline CDR1 SGHNT, CDR2 YYREEE (reference sequence). CDR3 nucleotides: TGTGCCAGCAGCTTGGCGCTACAGACGAACACTGAAGCTTTCTTT. It encodes CASSLALQTNTEAFF.

The chain has TRBV6-5 and TRBJ1-1; perhaps TRBD1 as D (6 bases). V was pared by 8 bases and J by 1 base, with 23 bases between. Germline V CDR1 and CDR2: MNHEY, SVGAGI. The CDR3 length is 17 residues. CDR3 sequence: CASASIGGARGNTEAFF. The CDR3 DNA follows: TGTGCCAGCGCAAGCATTGGGGGGGCGAGGGGGAACACTGAAGCTTTCTTT.

This clonotype was observed many times. Lacking the conserved final phenylalanine or tryptophan, this CDR3 likely reflects a read error. The V gene is TRBV29-1, the J gene TRBJ2-1, with 14 bases lining up with TRBD2. The junction had 2 bases not matched to a gene; V was cut back by 4 bases and J by 3 bases. Germline CDR1 reads SQVTM; CDR2 reads ANQGSEA. The CDR3 consists of 15 residues. The CDR3 protein is CSVGGLAGGYNEQFL. DNA of the CDR3: TGCAGCGTTGGTGGACTAGCGGGAGGCTACAATGAGCAGTTCCTC.

This clonotype was detected many times. V and J are TRBV4-3 and TRBJ2-3, with D perhaps matching TRBD2 (5 bases). From germline, CDR1 is LGHNA and CDR2 YSLEER. V lost 0 bases, J lost 0 bases, and 19 bases lay in between. This CDR3 is built from 19 residues. CDR3 loop: CASSQDWQVDGLSTDTQYF. The CDR3 nucleotides read TGCGCCAGCAGCCAAGATTGGCAGGTCGATGGACTCAGCACAGATACGCAGTATTTT.

In its sample, this clonotype was seen many times. The V call is TRBV5-4, the J call TRBJ2-5, with TRBD2 matching 9 bases. The CDR3 extends over 16 amino acids. Trimming removed 0 bases from V and 0 bases from J; junction bases left unmatched: 3. Germline V gene data show CDR1 as SGHNT and CDR2 as YYREEE (reference sequence). For the CDR3, the DNA is TGTGCCAGCAGCTTGGTAGCGGGAGTGGACCAAGAGACCCAGTACTTC. Its protein is CASSLVAGVDQETQYF.

This clonotype was counted ten times or more. The chain employs TRBV4-1 and TRBJ1-5; D call uncertain. Germline lookup yields CDR1 MGHRA and CDR2 YSYEKL. The CDR3 covers 15 residues. V lost 1 base and J 0 bases, leaving 7 bases between the germline ends. CDR3 nucleotide sequence: TGCGCCAGCAGCCAAGTGTGGGATAGCAATCAGCCCCAGCATTTT. Its translation is CASSQVWDSNQPQHF.